This T cell receptor beta chain was identified in a study of CD8+CD57+ T cells in acquired aplastic anemia. For CDR3 and TCR beta VDJ profiling, genomic DNA was the template used. Via MiXCR, TCRdb re-called the reads, giving one row per CDR3 protein. The table lists about 81,000 distinct CDR3 sequences, under 50% of them singletons. This clonotype was counted many times. A read error may account for a junction end that differs from germline. The length of the CDR3 is 16 residues. Germline values: CDR1 SGHAT, CDR2 FQNNGV. This clonotype was obtained from a human donor in good health, serving as a control. The chain has TRBV11-2 and TRBJ1-6; D may be TRBD1 (5 bases). The source material was sorted CD4+, CD8+, or CD8+CD57+ T cells (not recorded which) from PBMCs. The CDR3 sequence: CASPYFGAQTNSALHF. The CDR3 nucleotides read TGTGCCAGCCCTTATTTTGGGGCACAAACTAATTCAGCCCTCCACTTT. Based on the CDR3 plus reference TRBV11-2 and TRBJ1-6, the full variable domain is EAGVAQSPRYKIIEKRQSVAFWCNPISGHATLYWYQQILGQGPKLLIQFQNNGVVDDSQLPKDRFSAERLKGVDSTLKIQPAKLEDSAVYLCASPYFGAQTNSALHFGNGTRLTVT.